Included here is one T cell receptor beta chain sequence, with context. Only in-frame clones appear in the TCRdb table, and some are missing; sequencing was by immunoSEQ multiplex PCR. Of approximately 59,000 clones in the sample, nearly 95% were seen once. CDR1 is WNHNN and CDR2 is SYGVQD in the germline V gene (reference sequence). Trimming removed 4 bases from V and 2 bases from J; junction bases left unmatched: 8. The CDR3 is 15 amino acids. The entry originates in a study of cytomegalovirus exposure and HLA in healthy donors. This clonotype was obtained from a man aged 18 to 30 in good health and CMV-seropositive. The sample taken for sequencing was PBMCs. V gene TRBV10-1 combines with J gene TRBJ2-7, with 7 nucleotides matching TRBD1. The CDR3 DNA reads as TGCGCCAGCAGTGTAGGGGACAGTTTTACCTACGAGCAGTACTTC. Its protein is CASSVGDSFTYEQYF.